This T cell receptor beta chain is from a study of CD8 T cells in Susac syndrome. Study-wide findings and caveats: The study admitted that it had a relatively small number of individuals in its TCR sequencing and HLA analysis.

Reverse transcription of about 0.5 to 1 ug RNA was carried out with random hexamers. With immunoSEQ multiplex PCR, TCR beta CDR3 was amplified across 54 Vbeta and 13 Jbeta. TCRdb re-called the immunoSEQ multiplex PCR reads with MiXCR, one entry per CDR3 protein. The table includes a few hundred thousand distinct CDR3 sequences, 90% to 95% detected once. TCR beta sequencing covered blood CD8+ and CD4+ T cells. Bulk CD8+ and CD4+ cells came from magnetic negative isolation; CD8+ TEMRA by FACS. The CDR3 loop spans 14 amino acids. Germline V gene lookup returns CDR1 SEHNR and CDR2 FQNEAQ (reference sequence). Deletions cut 2 bases from V and 5 bases from J, with 12 bases between. On this clonotype itself: Antigen specificity is unknown.

The sequence was collected from a human donor with multiple sclerosis. The sample was CD4+ T cells from PBMCs. The chain uses TRBV7-9 and TRBJ1-1; TRBD1 is a possible D gene (6 bases). The CDR3 coding sequence is TGTGCCAGCAGCTTAAGGGGGGGGTATACTGAAGCTTTCTTT. It codes for CASSLRGGYTEAFF.